Only a few counts were recorded for the clone carrying this TCR beta chain. Its target is unknown. Among the patients, none had received any treatment before thyroid surgery. Trimming removed 4 bases at V and 2 bases at J, with 16 bases between. The CDR3 covers 15 residues. The germline CDR1 and CDR2 sequences are SGHRS and YFSETQ. Under the authors' procedure: Between-group CDR3 differences, defined by clinicopathological status, yielded a distant-metastasis classifier for papillary thyroid cancer. TCRdb re-called the PCR reads through MiXCR. The V and J calls and clone size come from TCRdb's table, not from the authors' own analysis. This sample has roughly 71,000 clones, with less than 20% found just once. The data belong to a study of metastatic and nonmetastatic thyroid tumors. As for the study in general: Patients with malignant and benign thyroid disease provided blood and tumor or nodule tissue, whose repertoires were compared.

Findings and limits, study-wide: It was reportedly found that TCR beta diversity was significantly higher in malignant thyroid tumors than in benign nodules, a difference seen in both blood and tumor samples.

Sequencing was carried out using blood. V and J are TRBV5-1 and TRBJ2-7; the D is unclear. The TCR sequence derives from a female donor with papillary thyroid cancer or a benign thyroid nodule (not recorded which). Some clones in this sample may be carry-over from other donors' samples. CDR3 coding DNA: TGCGCCAGCAGCCCGCTCCCGCAGACAACCTACGAGCAGTACTTC. Protein product: CASSPLPQTTYEQYF.